These T cell receptor beta chains were read from a single sample in a study of T cell repertoires and Cas9 in healthy adults. Produced via immunoSEQ multiplex PCR; TCRdb's table is partial and in-frame only. Found here are hundreds of clones, almost 90% of them singletons; the top ten hold under 8%. The sample was SpCas9-reactive CD4+ effector T cells (CD137+, CD154-, CD25-, CD127+) from PBMCs; culture status not recorded. These receptors originate from a human donor in good health. The CDR3 runs from the conserved cysteine through the conserved F or W. A D gene is named only where the DNA matches it firmly. Some rows mark clone size as missing; the rest say once, few, many or name a class of expanded clone.

v_call	clone_size	j_call	d_call	cdr3_nt	cdr3_aa
TRBV6-1	NA	TRBJ1-1	TRBD1	TGTGCCAGCAGTGACCAGTCACAGGGGGCCACTGAAGCTTTCTTT	CASSDQSQGATEAFF
TRBV29-1	once	TRBJ2-3	NA	TGCAGCGTTTCCTCGGGAGTCCCAGATACGCAGTATTTT	CSVSSGVPDTQYF
TRBV9	NA	TRBJ1-1	NA	TGTGCCAGCAGCCCCCGCCAGGGGACCACTGAAGCTTTCTTT	CASSPRQGTTEAFF
TRBV7-6	once	TRBJ2-7	TRBD1	TGTGCCAGCAGCCCCGACTGGGGGACAGCCTACGAGCAGTACTTC	CASSPDWGTAYEQYF
TRBV28	NA	TRBJ1-5	NA	TGTGCTAGCCCCGCCGCAGGGAACAATCAGCCCCAGCATTTT	CASPAAGNNQPQHF
TRBV1	NA	TRBJ1-2	NA	TGCACCAGCAGGATGCGAAAGACCTATGGCTACACCTTC	CTSRMRKTYGYTF
TRBV12-5	NA	TRBJ1-1	NA	TGTGCTAGTGCTAGAGACAGCTGGGGCACTGAAGCTTTCTTT	CASARDSWGTEAFF
TRBV7-9	NA	TRBJ2-1	TRBD2	TGTGCCAGCAGACCGGGAGGAGGTCCCGGTGAGCAGTTCTTC	CASRPGGGPGEQFF
TRBV25-1	NA	TRBJ2-1	NA	TGTGCCAGCAGTGAATTGGGGGGAGACCACAATGAGCAGTTCTTC	CASSELGGDHNEQFF
TRBV6-1	once	TRBJ2-1	NA	TGTGCCAGCATTTTATTGGGGAATGAGCAGTTCTTC	CASILLGNEQFF
TRBV28	NA	TRBJ2-2	TRBD2	TGTGCCAGCAGTTTAGCGGGGGGGCCAAACACCGGGGAGCTGTTTTTT	CASSLAGGPNTGELFF
TRBV10-2	NA	TRBJ2-1	TRBD2	TGCGCCAGCAGTGATTCTCGACCACTAGCGAATGAGCAGTTCTTC	CASSDSRPLANEQFF
TRBV5-1	NA	TRBJ2-2	NA	TGCGCCAGCAGCTTGTTGGGACCTTTGTTTAACACCGGGGAGCTGTTTTTT	CASSLLGPLFNTGELFF
TRBV27	NA	TRBJ2-6	NA	TGTGCCAGCAGTGCTAAGGTCTGGCTACAAAGTCGGGCCAACGTCCTGACTTTC	CASSAKVWLQSRANVLTF
TRBV19	NA	TRBJ2-5	NA	TGTGCCAGTAGTTCTGAAGAGACCCAGTACTTC	CASSSEETQYF
TRBV5-1	NA	TRBJ1-6	TRBD1	TGCGCCAGCAGCTTGGAGGGACAGCATAATTCACCCCTCCACTTT	CASSLEGQHNSPLHF
TRBV6-5	once	TRBJ2-7	NA	TGTGCCAGCAGTTACGGTGGCAGGGTCTACGAGCAGTACTTC	CASSYGGRVYEQYF
TRBV9	NA	TRBJ1-2	NA	TGTGCCAGCAGCCCGCCCGGTGGCTACACCTTC	CASSPPGGYTF
TRBV19	NA	TRBJ2-1	TRBD2	TGTGCCAGTAGTATAGGGCTAGCGGGGAGGGATGAGCAGTTCTTC	CASSIGLAGRDEQFF
TRBV5-1	NA	TRBJ2-4	NA	TGCGCCAGCAGCTTGGGACACCCCATAGCCAAAAACATTCAGTACTTC	CASSLGHPIAKNIQYF
TRBV7-2	NA	TRBJ2-7	TRBD2	TGTGCCAGCAGCTTAGAGAAAGGCGGGGGTTCCTACGAGCAGTACTTC	CASSLEKGGGSYEQYF
TRBV10-3	once	TRBJ1-6	TRBD1	TGTGCCATCAGATTGGGACAGGGCCATTCACCCCTCCACTTT	CAIRLGQGHSPLHF
TRBV5-1	NA	TRBJ2-6	TRBD1	TGCGCCATCGCCGGGACAGGGGACTCTGGGGCCAACGTCCTGACTTTC	CAIAGTGDSGANVLTF
TRBV7-8	NA	TRBJ2-3	TRBD2	TGTGCCAGCAGCTTCCTAGCGGGGGGGCTCACAGATACGCAGTATTTT	CASSFLAGGLTDTQYF
TRBV5-1	NA	TRBJ1-1	NA	TGCGCCAGCAGCTTGGGTCCGGGGGCGAACACTGAAGCTTTCTTT	CASSLGPGANTEAFF
TRBV7-8	NA	TRBJ1-4	NA	TGTGCCAGCAGCCCGGGACTCGGTAATGAAAAACTGTTTTTT	CASSPGLGNEKLFF
TRBV28	NA	TRBJ2-3	TRBD2	TGTGCCAGCAGTCACCGACTAGCGAGGAGCACAGATACGCAGTATTTT	CASSHRLARSTDTQYF
TRBV6-1	NA	TRBJ2-7	TRBD2	TGTGCCAGCAGTGGCTCTAGCGGGCCCTACTACGAGCAGTACTTC	CASSGSSGPYYEQYF
TRBV2	NA	TRBJ2-7	TRBD1	TGTGCCAGCAAAGGACAGGTGAGCGAGCAGTACTTC	CASKGQVSEQYF
TRBV6-5	NA	TRBJ1-6	NA	TGTGCCAGCAGTTTGGAAACCCGGGGCTCACCCCTCCACTTT	CASSLETRGSPLHF